This TCR beta chain derives from a study of vaccination effects on CD4 cells after COVID-19. Study-level points and caveats: Marked clonal contraction of both clone types appeared late after vaccination.

Under the ViraFEST assay, PBMC were stimulated with viral peptide pools so that antigen-specific CD4+ T cells expanded. Sequencing was performed afterwards. Subsequent to less than 13 days of culture, CD4+ T cells were isolated. A PCR test confirmed that the person had SARS-CoV-2 infection between March and December 2020. In the case of this clone: Its antigen is undetermined.

The data were produced by immunoSEQ multiplex PCR, yet TCRdb's version contains in-frame clones alone and is incomplete. The sample holds 20,000 to 30,000 clones, roughly 71% seen once. Per germline, CDR1 SGHAT and CDR2 FQNNGV. Trimming removed 6 bases at V and 0 bases at J, with 8 bases between. This CDR3 is 14 amino acids long. J is TRBJ1-4 and V is TRBV11-2; D is unclear. This material consisted of CD4+ T cells from PBMCs cultured with SARS-CoV-2 spike peptides, taken before COVID-19 vaccination. This sequence was found in a human donor who had a prior SARS-CoV-2 infection. This CDR3 reads CASSFGATNEKLFF. CDR3 in DNA: TGTGCCAGCAGTTTCGGGGCAACTAATGAAAAACTGTTTTTT.